This TCR beta chain was sequenced for a study of T cells in narcolepsy. Comment on this clone: Its antigen is unknown.

Study results and caveats: Same-patient CSF and blood CD4+ T cell clonotypes included HCRT-specific and TRIB2-specific autoreactive ones.

TCRdb keeps only in-frame clones here, not all; method: immunoSEQ multiplex PCR. The sample shows 25,000 to 30,000 clones, around 81% of them seen only once. V was trimmed by 6 bases and J by 8 bases, leaving 10 bases between them. CDR1 MDHEN and CDR2 SYDVKM come from the germline V gene. CDR3 length equals 11 residues. The sequencing sample was made of CD45RA- memory CD4+ T cells from PBMCs. The chain recombines TRBV28 with TRBJ1-2; D gene ambiguous. The receptor was isolated from a human donor with narcolepsy. For the CDR3, the DNA is TGTGCCAGCAGCCGAATGCGGGGCTACACCTTC. Amino acids: CASSRMRGYTF.